Listed here is a single TCR beta chain. It lacks a known antigen. Nothing much larger sits one base from this clone, and base qualities are not available. The sample belongs to a study of vaccination and CD4 T cells after COVID-19 (dated by TCRdb to 2021 to 2024). Study-level background: SARS-CoV-2 positivity had been established in the convalescent patients by nasal swab PCR, and mild disease was recorded in some 10 of these patients and severe disease in one. Six males and four females were included in the convalescent cohort, with two Hispanic individuals, seven Caucasians, two Asians and one multiracial person represented. Two doses of either the Pfizer-BioNTech BNT162b2 vaccine (n=8) or the Moderna mRNA-1273 vaccine (n=2) were administered to participants. Post-COVID blood samples were collected from convalescent patients a median of around 100 days after diagnosis, with a range of about 30 to 161 days. The time from the second vaccine dose to post-vaccine blood sampling had a median of approximately 72 days and ranged from 14 to 241 days. For stimulating the cultures, overlapping spike peptide pools were used, derived from SARS-CoV-2 as well as from the common cold coronaviruses HCoV-NL63, HCoV-OC43 and HCoV-229E. Control cultures received a CEFX viral epitope pool as the positive control, an HIV-1 Nef peptide pool as the negative control, or no peptide. The spike-specific CD4+ TCR repertoire was compared before and after mRNA vaccination in around ten COVID-19 convalescent patients and several infection-naive healthy vaccine recipients. General study outcomes and caveats: Of the vaccine-specific clones found in convalescent patients, nearly all (304 of 307) were mono-reactive for SARS-CoV-2 spike instead of being cross-reactive with common cold coronaviruses. In convalescent patients, a median 86.3% of post-vaccine SARS-CoV-2-reactive clones were detected only after vaccination, suggesting vaccine-specific priming. The median count of SARS-CoV-2-reactive clonotypes went up from 20 to 25 after infection to 30 to 40 after vaccination, although the change was not significant. Only a relatively small number of convalescent patients were included in the study, and early timepoints following natural infection were not analyzed.

Interpreted using the paper, the treatment or condition label stands for: roughly ten-day PBMC culture with coronavirus spike peptide pools or control peptides (ViraFEST assay). To expand antigen-specific T cells with peptide pools and then pick out the expanded clonotypes through TCR sequencing, the study relied on the ViraFEST assay. The convalescent patients' positive SARS-CoV-2 PCR tests fell between March and December 2020, which was before the Alpha, Beta and Delta variants emerged in the United States. Each well held about 1.8 million PBMCs cultured with roughly 10 ug/ml peptide pools in IMDM containing approximately 5% human AB serum and around 10 IU/ml IL-2. On days 3 and 7, half of the culture medium was replaced with fresh IL-2-containing medium. After about 11 days of culture, CD4+ T cells were isolated by negative selection using the EasySep CD4+ T cell isolation kit. PBMCs were separated from whole blood using Ficoll-Paque Plus gradient centrifugation and then either used fresh or cryopreserved at -140C. Each culture condition was generally run in triplicate wells.

CDR1 and CDR2, looked up from the germline V gene, are MDHEN and SYDVKM. The germline ends are 5 bases apart after V is trimmed by 7 bases and J by 5 bases. From its cysteine to its phenylalanine, the CDR3 spans 10 amino acids. The retained sequence is limited to the CDR3, 30 bases, with the frame set at the first base. The library was generated by PCR. TCR sequencing of DNA from cultured CD4+ T cells used the Oncomine TCR Beta short-read assay at the Johns Hopkins FTIC core. The QIAamp micro DNA kit was used to extract genomic DNA from the cultured CD4+ T cells. Oncomine TCR Beta libraries from cultured CD4+ T cells were pooled using unique dual indexes and sequenced on an Illumina iSeq 100. The original methods were these. Non-productive sequences were removed, and CDR3s that did not start with C, did not end with F or W, or were shorter than 7 amino acids were discarded. The MANAFEST web application identified antigen-specific clonotypes by comparing peptide-stimulated wells against reference wells and other culture wells. An FDR below 0.05, an odds ratio above 5, and a productive frequency above 0.1% in at least two of three replicate wells were required for clones to be considered positive. Cross-reactive clonotypes were defined as significantly expanded in both SARS-CoV-2 spike wells and at least one common cold coronavirus spike condition. CDR3 homology was assessed with Levenshtein distances (stringdist) and unrooted phylogenetic trees (ape) in R version 3.6.1. The public reads were run again by TCRdb, first through fastp at Q25 and then through MiXCR, and only productive beta chains were kept. Merged by CDR3 protein, the rows form single entries marked with the most common genes and DNA. TCRdb's processing, not the authors' own work, is the source of the V and J calls. For this sample there are about 15,000 distinct CDR3 sequences; 52% appear just once. Jointly, the top ten make up 16% of the sample.

The sample was CD4+ T cells from blood, cultured in vitro. The receptor comes from a human donor who had recovered from COVID-19. The chain is encoded by TRBV28 joined to TRBJ2-5; the D segment cannot be called with confidence. CDR3 loop: CASIAETQYF. The DNA is as follows: TGTGCCAGCATCGCGGAGACCCAGTACTTC.